This T cell receptor (beta chain) was observed in a study of T cells in Graves' hyperthyroidism and ophthalmopathy. Overall study findings and caveats: Appearing also in blood were most of the thyroid clonotypes expanded above 0.001.

Comments on this clonotype: Antigen specificity is unknown.

Amplification of TCR beta CDR3 regions used RNA as the template. HTBI primers drove first-round RT-PCR of the TCR CDR3. A single record per CDR3 protein comes from TCRdb applying MiXCR to the multiplex PCR reads. The repertoire consists of 550,000 to 800,000 distinct CDR3 sequences, with around 15% occurring once and the leading ten covering roughly 16%. The CDR3 contains 14 residues. From germline, CDR1 is SGHDT and CDR2 YYEEEE. V gave up 5 bases and J gave up 5 bases, with 13 bases separating them. Patients aged 18 to 65 had newly diagnosed hyperthyroidism that had lasted under 2 months. The study excluded patients with uncontrolled infection, other autoimmune disease, pregnancy or lactation.

Sequences were obtained from blood. The receptor was derived from a man aged 45-65 years with Graves' hyperthyroidism. This chain links TRBV5-6 with TRBJ2-2; D is unclear. CDR3 sequence reads: CASSPDKRTGELFF. CDR3 nucleotides: TGTGCCAGCAGTCCAGACAAGAGGACCGGGGAGCTGTTTTTT.